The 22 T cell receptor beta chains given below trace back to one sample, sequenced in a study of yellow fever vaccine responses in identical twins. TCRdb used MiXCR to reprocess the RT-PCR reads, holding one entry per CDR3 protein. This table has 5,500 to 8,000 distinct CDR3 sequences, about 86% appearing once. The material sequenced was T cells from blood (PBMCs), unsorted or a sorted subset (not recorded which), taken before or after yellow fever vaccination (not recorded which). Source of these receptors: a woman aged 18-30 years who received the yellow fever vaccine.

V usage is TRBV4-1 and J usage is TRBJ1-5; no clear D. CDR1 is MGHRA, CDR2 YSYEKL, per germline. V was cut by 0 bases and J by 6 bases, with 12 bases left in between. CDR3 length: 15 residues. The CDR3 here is CASSQDPGAGQPQHF. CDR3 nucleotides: TGCGCCAGCAGCCAAGATCCGGGTGCCGGTCAGCCCCAGCATTTT.

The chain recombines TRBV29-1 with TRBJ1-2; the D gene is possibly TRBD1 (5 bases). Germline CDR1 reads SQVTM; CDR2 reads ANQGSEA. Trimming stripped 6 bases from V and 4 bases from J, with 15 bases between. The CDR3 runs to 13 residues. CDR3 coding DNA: TGCAGCGTGAGGGACCCAAACACCTATGGCTACACCTTC. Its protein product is CSVRDPNTYGYTF.

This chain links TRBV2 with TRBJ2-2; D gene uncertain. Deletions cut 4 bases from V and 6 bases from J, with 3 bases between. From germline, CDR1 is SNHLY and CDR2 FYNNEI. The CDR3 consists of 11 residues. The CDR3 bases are TGTGCCAGCAGTGTGTCCGGGGAGCTGTTTTTT. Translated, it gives CASSVSGELFF.

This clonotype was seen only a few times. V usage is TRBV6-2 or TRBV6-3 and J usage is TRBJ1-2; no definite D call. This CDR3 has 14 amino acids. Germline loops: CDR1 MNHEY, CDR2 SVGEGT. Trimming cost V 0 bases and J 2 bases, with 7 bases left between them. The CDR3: CASSYSTQNYGYTF. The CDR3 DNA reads TGTGCCAGCAGTTACTCGACACAGAACTATGGCTACACCTTC.

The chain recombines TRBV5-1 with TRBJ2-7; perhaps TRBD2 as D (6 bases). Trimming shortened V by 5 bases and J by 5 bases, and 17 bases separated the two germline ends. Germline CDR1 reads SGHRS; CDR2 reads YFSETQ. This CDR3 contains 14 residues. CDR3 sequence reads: CASRSLGLPNEQYF. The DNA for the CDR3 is TGCGCCAGCAGGTCGCTGGGACTTCCCAACGAGCAGTACTTC.

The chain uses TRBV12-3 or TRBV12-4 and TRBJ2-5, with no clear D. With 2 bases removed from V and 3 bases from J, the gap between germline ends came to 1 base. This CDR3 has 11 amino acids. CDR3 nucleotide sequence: TGTGCCAGCAGTTTAAAAGAGACCCAGTACTTC. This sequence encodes CASSLKETQYF.

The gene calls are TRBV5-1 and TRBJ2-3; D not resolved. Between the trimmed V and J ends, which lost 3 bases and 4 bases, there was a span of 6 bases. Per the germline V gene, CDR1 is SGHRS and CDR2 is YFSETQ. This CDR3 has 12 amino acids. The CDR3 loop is CASSWNADTQYF. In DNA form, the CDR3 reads TGCGCCAGCAGCTGGAACGCAGATACGCAGTATTTT.

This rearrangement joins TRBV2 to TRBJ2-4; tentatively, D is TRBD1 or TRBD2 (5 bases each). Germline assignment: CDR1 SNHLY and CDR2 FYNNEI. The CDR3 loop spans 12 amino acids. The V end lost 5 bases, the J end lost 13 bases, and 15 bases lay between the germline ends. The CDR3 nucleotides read TGTGCCAGCAGTCAGGGACCGGGACCGCAGTACTTC. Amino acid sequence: CASSQGPGPQYF.

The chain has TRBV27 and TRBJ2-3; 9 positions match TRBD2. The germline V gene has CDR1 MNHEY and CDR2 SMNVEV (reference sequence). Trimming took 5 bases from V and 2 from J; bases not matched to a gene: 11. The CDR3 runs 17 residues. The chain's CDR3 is CASSPTPLAGFTDTQYF. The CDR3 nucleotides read TGTGCCAGCAGTCCTACCCCCCTAGCGGGGTTCACAGATACGCAGTATTTT.

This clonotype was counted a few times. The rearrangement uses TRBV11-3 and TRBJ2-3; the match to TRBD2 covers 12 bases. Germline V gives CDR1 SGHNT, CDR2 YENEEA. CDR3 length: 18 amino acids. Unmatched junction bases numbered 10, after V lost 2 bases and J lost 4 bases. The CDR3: CASSLRGLAGPKSDTQYF. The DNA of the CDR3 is TGTGCCAGCAGCTTAAGGGGACTAGCGGGTCCTAAGTCAGATACGCAGTATTTT.

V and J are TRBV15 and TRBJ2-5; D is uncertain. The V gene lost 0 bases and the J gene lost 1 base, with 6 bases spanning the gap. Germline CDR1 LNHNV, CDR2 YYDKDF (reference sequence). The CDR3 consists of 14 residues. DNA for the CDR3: TGTGCCACCAGCAGAGACCGCTTCCAAGAGACCCAGTACTTC. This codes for CATSRDRFQETQYF.

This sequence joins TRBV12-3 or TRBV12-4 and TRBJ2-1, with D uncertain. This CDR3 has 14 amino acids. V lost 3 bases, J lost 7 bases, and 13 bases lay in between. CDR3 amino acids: CASSFLGLPNEQFF. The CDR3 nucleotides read TGTGCCAGCAGTTTTTTGGGTTTGCCTAATGAGCAGTTCTTC.

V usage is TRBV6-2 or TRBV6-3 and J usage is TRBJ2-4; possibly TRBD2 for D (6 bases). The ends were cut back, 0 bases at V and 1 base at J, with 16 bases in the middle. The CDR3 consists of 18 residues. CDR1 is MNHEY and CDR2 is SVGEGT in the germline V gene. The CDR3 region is CASSYSGGTVGAKNIQYF. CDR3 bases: TGTGCCAGCAGTTACTCGGGCGGGACTGTAGGGGCCAAAAACATTCAGTACTTC.

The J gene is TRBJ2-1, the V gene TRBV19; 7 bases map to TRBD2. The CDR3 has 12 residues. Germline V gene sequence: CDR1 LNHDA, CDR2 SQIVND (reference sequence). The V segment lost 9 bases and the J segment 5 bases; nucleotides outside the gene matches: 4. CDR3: CASAGRDNEQFF. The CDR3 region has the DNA TGTGCCAGCGCGGGGAGGGACAATGAGCAGTTCTTC.

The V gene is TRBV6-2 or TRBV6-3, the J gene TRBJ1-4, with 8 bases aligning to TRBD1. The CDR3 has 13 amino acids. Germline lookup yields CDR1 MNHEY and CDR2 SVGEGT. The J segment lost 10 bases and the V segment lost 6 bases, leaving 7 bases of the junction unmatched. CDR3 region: CASRPTGAGKLFF. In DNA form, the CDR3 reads TGTGCCAGCAGACCGACAGGGGCGGGAAAACTGTTTTTT.

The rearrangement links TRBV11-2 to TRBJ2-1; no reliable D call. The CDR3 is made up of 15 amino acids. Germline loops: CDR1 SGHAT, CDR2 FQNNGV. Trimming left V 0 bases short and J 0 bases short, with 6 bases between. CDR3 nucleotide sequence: TGTGCCAGCAGCTTAGAACAGAGCTCCTACAATGAGCAGTTCTTC. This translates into CASSLEQSSYNEQFF. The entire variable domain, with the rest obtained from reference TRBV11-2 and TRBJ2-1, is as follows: EAGVAQSPRYKIIEKRQSVAFWCNPISGHATLYWYQQILGQGPKLLIQFQNNGVVDDSQLPKDRFSAERLKGVDSTLKIQPAKLEDSAVYLCASSLEQSSYNEQFFGPGTRLTVL.

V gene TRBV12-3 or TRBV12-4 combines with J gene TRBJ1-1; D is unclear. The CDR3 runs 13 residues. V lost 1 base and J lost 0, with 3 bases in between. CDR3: CASSLDMNTEAFF. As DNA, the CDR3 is TGTGCCAGCAGTTTAGACATGAACACTGAAGCTTTCTTT.

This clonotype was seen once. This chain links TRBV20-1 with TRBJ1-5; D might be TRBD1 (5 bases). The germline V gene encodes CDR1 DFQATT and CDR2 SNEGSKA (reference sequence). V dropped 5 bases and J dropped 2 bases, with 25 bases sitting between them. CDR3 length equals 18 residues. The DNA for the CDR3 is TGCAGTGCTTACTATAACAGGTGGTGGGCCGGAGGCAATCAGCCCCAGCATTTT. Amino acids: CSAYYNRWWAGGNQPQHF.

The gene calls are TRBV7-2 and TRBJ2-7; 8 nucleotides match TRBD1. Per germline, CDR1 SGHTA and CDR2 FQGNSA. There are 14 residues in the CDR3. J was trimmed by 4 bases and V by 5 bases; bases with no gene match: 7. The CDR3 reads CASSAPGQVYEQYF. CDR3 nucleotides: TGTGCCAGCAGCGCCCCGGGACAGGTTTACGAGCAGTACTTC. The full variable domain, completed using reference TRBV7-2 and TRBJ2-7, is GAGVSQSPSNKVTEKGKDVELRCDPISGHTALYWYRQSLGQGLEFLIYFQGNSAPDKSGLPSDRFSAERTGGSVSTLTIQRTQQEDSAVYLCASSAPGQVYEQYFGPGTRLTVT.

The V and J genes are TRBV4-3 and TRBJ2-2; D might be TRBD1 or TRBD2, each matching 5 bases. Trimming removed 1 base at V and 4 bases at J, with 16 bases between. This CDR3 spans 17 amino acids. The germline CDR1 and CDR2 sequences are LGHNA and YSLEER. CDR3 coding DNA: TGCGCCAGCAGCCAAGTGGCCGGGGCTTACGTCACCGGGGAGCTGTTTTTT. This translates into CASSQVAGAYVTGELFF.

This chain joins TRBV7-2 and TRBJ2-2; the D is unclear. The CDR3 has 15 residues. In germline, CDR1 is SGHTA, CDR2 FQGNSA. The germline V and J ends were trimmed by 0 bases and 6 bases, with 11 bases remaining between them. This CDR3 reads CASSLAPSIAGELFF. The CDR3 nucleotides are TGTGCCAGCAGCTTAGCACCCAGCATCGCCGGGGAGCTGTTTTTT.

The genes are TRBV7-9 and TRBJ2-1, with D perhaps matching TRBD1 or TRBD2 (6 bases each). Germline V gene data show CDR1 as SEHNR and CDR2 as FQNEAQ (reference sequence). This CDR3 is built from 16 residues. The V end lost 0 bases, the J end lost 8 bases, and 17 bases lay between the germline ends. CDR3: CASSLAGGTVGYEQFF. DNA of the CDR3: TGTGCCAGCAGCTTAGCAGGGGGGACTGTGGGCTATGAGCAGTTCTTC.